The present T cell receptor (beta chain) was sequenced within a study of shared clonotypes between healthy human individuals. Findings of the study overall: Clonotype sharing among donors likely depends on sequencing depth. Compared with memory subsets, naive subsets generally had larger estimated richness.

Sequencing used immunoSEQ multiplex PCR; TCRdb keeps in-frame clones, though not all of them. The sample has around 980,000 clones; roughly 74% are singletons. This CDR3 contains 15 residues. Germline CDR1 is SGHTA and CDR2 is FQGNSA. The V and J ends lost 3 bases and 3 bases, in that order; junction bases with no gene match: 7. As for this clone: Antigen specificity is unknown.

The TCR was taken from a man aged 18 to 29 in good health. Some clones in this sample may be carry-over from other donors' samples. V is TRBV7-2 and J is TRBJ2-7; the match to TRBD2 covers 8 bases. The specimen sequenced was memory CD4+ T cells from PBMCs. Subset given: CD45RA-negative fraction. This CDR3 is CASSFGSGSFYEQYF. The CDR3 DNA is TGTGCCAGCAGCTTCGGCAGCGGGAGTTTCTACGAGCAGTACTTC.